The 11 T cell receptor beta chains in this list originate from one sample, sequenced in a study of CD8+CD57+ T cells in acquired aplastic anemia. Using genomic DNA as the template, TCR beta VDJ and CDR3 profiling was carried out. TCRdb reprocessed the reads with MiXCR, giving one entry per CDR3 protein. The table has fewer than 100,000 distinct CDR3 sequences, approximately 46% seen once; the top ten hold approximately 70%. The sample comprised sorted CD4+, CD8+, or CD8+CD57+ T cells (not recorded which) from PBMCs. The receptors originated from a human donor in good health, serving as a control.

As regards this clonotype: A much more abundant neighbour one base away suggests this may be a read error. The chain joins TRBV20-1 to TRBJ2-1, with 8 bases lining up with TRBD2. There are 18 residues in the CDR3. Trimming at V came to 2 bases and at J to 0 bases, leaving 12 bases not matched to a gene. CDR1 and CDR2 from the germline V gene are DFQATT and SNEGSKA (reference sequence). CDR3 sequence: CSARPINLAGLSYNEQFF. Written as DNA, the CDR3 is TGCAGTGCTAGACCGATTAATCTAGCGGGTCTCTCCTACAATGAGCAGTTCTTC.

The chain recombines TRBV2 with TRBJ2-1; the D is unclear. CDR1 and CDR2 from the germline V gene are SNHLY and FYNNEI. The CDR3 consists of 12 residues. CDR3 DNA: TGTGCTGGCGCGCCTTCCTACAATGAGCAGTTCTTC. It specifies CAGAPSYNEQFF.

Comment on this clonotype: One base away lies a much larger clone, so this may be a sequencing read error. The chain combines TRBV2 with TRBJ2-6; weak D call: TRBD1 (6 bases). The CDR3 covers 15 residues. Per the germline V gene, CDR1 is SNHLY and CDR2 is FYNNEI. CDR3 sequence (DNA): TGTGCCAGCACTGGGGTCTCCCTGGGGGCCAGCGTCCTGACTTTC. Its translation is CASTGVSLGASVLTF.

About this clonotype itself: A much larger clone differs from this one at a single base, so this may be a read error. The chain has TRBV6-1 and TRBJ2-7, with unresolved D. V gave up 6 bases and J gave up 5 bases, with 17 bases separating them. The CDR3 spans 14 residues. Germline values: CDR1 MNHNS, CDR2 SASEGT. CDR3 nucleotides: TGTGCCAGCAGAAGTAAGGTGGCCAATCACGAGCAGTACTTC. As protein: CASRSKVANHEQYF.

This clonotype has more than one count but fewer than ten. The chain carries TRBV7-8 and TRBJ2-3; TRBD2 is a possible D gene (6 bases). With 2 bases removed from V and 0 bases from J, the gap between germline ends came to 12 bases. CDR3 size: 16 residues. Germline V gives CDR1 SGHVS, CDR2 FQNEAQ. The CDR3 spells CASSLRLVFSTDTQYF. For the CDR3, the DNA is TGTGCCAGCAGCTTACGACTAGTCTTCAGCACAGATACGCAGTATTTT.

This clonotype was observed many times. The rearrangement joins TRBV30 to TRBJ2-7; 9 nucleotides match TRBD1. The germline CDR1 and CDR2 sequences are GTSNPN and SVGIG (reference sequence). CDR3 length: 13 residues. V shed 3 bases and J 7 bases; nucleotides not matched to a gene: 7. The CDR3 DNA reads as TGTGCCTGGAGCCCACTAGGGACAGGGGAGCAGTACTTC. Amino acid sequence: CAWSPLGTGEQYF.

J is TRBJ2-7 and V is TRBV29-1; 9 bases map to TRBD2. This CDR3 is 13 amino acids long. Trimming at V came to 2 bases and at J to 3 bases, leaving 2 bases not matched to a gene. CDR1 is SQVTM, CDR2 ANQGSEA, per germline. CDR3 residues: CSVELAGIYEQYF. The CDR3 coding sequence is TGCAGCGTTGAACTAGCGGGGATCTACGAGCAGTACTTC.

The sample holds many counts of this clonotype. The chain couples TRBV20-1 to TRBJ2-3, with D possibly TRBD2 on 6 matching bases. The CDR3 has 13 residues. Germline assignment: CDR1 DFQATT and CDR2 SNEGSKA (reference sequence). In DNA, the CDR3 is TGCAGCGGAAGGTATAGCGGTACAGATACGCAGTATTTT. It yields the protein CSGRYSGTDTQYF.

V usage is TRBV20-1 and J usage is TRBJ2-7, with 9 nucleotides matching TRBD2. CDR1 is DFQATT and CDR2 is SNEGSKA in the germline V gene (reference sequence). The CDR3 is 15 amino acids. Trimming cost V 0 bases and J 0 bases; bases outside gene matches: 3. In nucleotides, the CDR3 is TGCAGTGCTAGAGATGGCGGGGGGGCCTCCTACGAGCAGTACTTC. Translation gives CSARDGGGASYEQYF.

V usage is TRBV7-3 and J usage is TRBJ2-7, with 12 positions matching TRBD1. Germline V gene data show CDR1 as SGHTA and CDR2 as FQGTGA. With V trimmed by 3 bases and J by 6 bases, 6 bases remained unmatched. The CDR3 runs to 15 residues. The CDR3 loop is CASSFSGTGGVEQYF. CDR3 DNA sequence: TGTGCCAGCAGCTTTTCCGGGACAGGGGGCGTCGAGCAGTACTTC.

The chain combines TRBV2 with TRBJ1-1, with a possible D match to TRBD1 (5 bases). The CDR3 length is 15 residues. Trimming removed 2 bases at V and 4 bases at J, with 14 bases between. Germline lookup yields CDR1 SNHLY and CDR2 FYNNEI. The CDR3: CASSENVGVGTEAFF. CDR3 DNA sequence: TGTGCCAGCAGTGAAAATGTAGGGGTAGGCACTGAAGCTTTCTTT.